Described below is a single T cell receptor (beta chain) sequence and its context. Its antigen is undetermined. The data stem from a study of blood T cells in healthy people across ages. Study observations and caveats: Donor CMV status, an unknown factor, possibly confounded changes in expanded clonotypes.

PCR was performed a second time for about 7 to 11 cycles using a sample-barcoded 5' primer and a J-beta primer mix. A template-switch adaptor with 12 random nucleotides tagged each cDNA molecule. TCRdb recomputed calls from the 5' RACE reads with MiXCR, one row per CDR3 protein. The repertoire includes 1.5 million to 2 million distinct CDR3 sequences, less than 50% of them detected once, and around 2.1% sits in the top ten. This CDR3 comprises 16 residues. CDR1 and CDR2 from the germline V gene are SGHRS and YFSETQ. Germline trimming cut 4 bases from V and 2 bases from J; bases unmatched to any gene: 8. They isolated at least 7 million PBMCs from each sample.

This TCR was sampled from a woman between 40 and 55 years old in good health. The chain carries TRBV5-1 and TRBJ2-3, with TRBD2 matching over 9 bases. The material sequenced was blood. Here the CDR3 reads CASSLRSSGVTDTQYF. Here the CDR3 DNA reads TGCGCCAGCAGCCTTCGTTCTAGCGGGGTCACAGATACGCAGTATTTT.